The 32 T cell receptor beta chains reported below all come from one sample, sequenced in a study of cytomegalovirus exposure and HLA in healthy donors. The PCR used 60 Vbeta and 13 Jbeta primers. Repertoires were generated with immunoSEQ multiplex PCR, while TCRdb's copy carries only in-frame clones and drops some. The table includes about 130,000 clones, 65% to 90% detected once. Sequencing input: PBMCs. The origin of the receptors is a girl aged 2 to 10 in good health and CMV-seronegative.

CDR3 DNA sequence: TGTGCCAGCAGCCCGTTAGATAACCGGGTAACTGAAGCTTTCTTT. Its protein is CASSPLDNRVTEAFF. The chain combines TRBV7-9 with TRBJ1-1; D gene unclear. The V end lost 5 bases, the J end lost 5 bases, and 18 bases lay between the germline ends. CDR1 is SEHNR, CDR2 FQNEAQ, per germline (reference sequence). This CDR3 is 15 amino acids long.

The V call is TRBV6-5, the J call TRBJ1-4, with a tentative D call TRBD1 (5 bases). From germline, CDR1 is MNHEY and CDR2 SVGAGI. This CDR3 region has 13 residues. The V end lost 6 bases, the J end lost 11 bases, and 16 bases lay between the germline ends. The DNA for the CDR3 is TGTGCCAGCAGCCGACGACGGGGGGAGAAACTGTTTTTT. Translating it yields CASSRRRGEKLFF.

The chain recombines TRBV6-1 with TRBJ1-2, with 9 bases lining up with TRBD1. This CDR3 spans 14 amino acids. The germline V gene has CDR1 MNHNS and CDR2 SASEGT. The J segment lost 6 bases and the V segment lost 5 bases, leaving 7 bases of the junction unmatched. CDR3 loop: CASSMGDRVHGYTF. The CDR3 DNA reads as TGTGCCAGCAGTATGGGGGACAGGGTTCATGGCTACACCTTC.

V usage is TRBV9 and J usage is TRBJ1-6; D ambiguous. V dropped 2 bases and J dropped 9 bases, with 9 bases sitting between them. The CDR3 covers 13 residues. Germline V gene lookup returns CDR1 SGDLS and CDR2 YYNGEE. The CDR3 nucleotides are TGTGCCAGCAGCGTGGAGGGTGCTTCACCCCTCCACTTT. This encodes CASSVEGASPLHF.

The genes are TRBV4-1 and TRBJ2-2, with 12 bases matching TRBD2. There are 17 residues in the CDR3. Germline V CDR1 and CDR2: MGHRA, YSYEKL. The trim removed 1 base at V and 5 bases at J, leaving 5 bases unmatched. The CDR3 loop is CASSQGLAGGRTGELFF. The CDR3 nucleotides are TGCGCCAGCAGCCAAGGGCTAGCGGGGGGGCGTACCGGGGAGCTGTTTTTT.

This chain links TRBV28 with TRBJ1-5; 7 bases map to TRBD1. The V and J ends lost 8 bases and 4 bases, in that order; junction bases with no gene match: 8. The V gene's germline CDR1 is MDHEN and CDR2 SYDVKM. This CDR3 spans 14 amino acids. CDR3 in DNA: TGTGCCAGCCCCTACCGGGACAGAAATCAGCCCCAGCATTTT. This translates into CASPYRDRNQPQHF.

This chain links TRBV2 with TRBJ1-5, with a possible D match to TRBD1 (5 bases). Trimming shortened V by 2 bases and J by 4 bases, and 6 bases separated the two germline ends. Germline-derived CDR1 and CDR2 are SNHLY and FYNNEI. The length of the CDR3 is 13 residues. CDR3 nucleotides: TGTGCCAGCAGTGAAAGGACAAATCAGCCCCAGCATTTT. The encoded protein is CASSERTNQPQHF.

A remark on this clone: Within the sample, other DNA sequences also encode this same CDR3. The genes are TRBV28 and TRBJ2-5; D ambiguous. Trimming removed 6 bases at V and 4 bases at J, with 9 bases between. The CDR3 is made up of 12 amino acids. Germline CDR1 and CDR2: MDHEN and SYDVKM. CDR3 in amino acids: CASSSLRETQYF. The DNA for the CDR3 is TGTGCCAGCAGCTCCTTGAGAGAGACCCAGTACTTC.

This clone was found a few times. This chain connects TRBV6-1 to TRBJ1-5; unclear D gene. This CDR3 is built from 14 residues. Germline V lookup: CDR1 MNHNS, CDR2 SASEGT. V dropped 7 bases and J dropped 3 bases, with 13 bases sitting between them. The CDR3 bases are TGTGCCAGCAACGGGGTTGGTACCAATCAGCCCCAGCATTTT. Translating it yields CASNGVGTNQPQHF.

V is TRBV6-1 and J is TRBJ1-2; 8 bases line up with TRBD1. This CDR3 is 15 amino acids long. CDR1 is MNHNS and CDR2 is SASEGT in the germline V gene. The V and J ends lost 0 bases and 4 bases, in that order; junction bases with no gene match: 4. The CDR3 reads CASSEAQGAGYGYTF. CDR3 sequence (DNA): TGTGCCAGCAGTGAAGCTCAGGGGGCCGGCTATGGCTACACCTTC.

V gene TRBV7-3 combines with J gene TRBJ1-6; D perhaps matches TRBD1 (6 bases). V was trimmed by 5 bases and J by 7 bases, leaving 15 bases between them. The CDR3 is 15 residues long. Per germline, CDR1 SGHTA and CDR2 FQGTGA. The DNA for the CDR3 is TGTGCCAGCAGCACGACCGGGACACCGAATTCACCCCTCCACTTT. Its protein is CASSTTGTPNSPLHF.

This clone came up once. The chain recombines TRBV27 with TRBJ2-6; the D is unclear. V lost 8 bases and J lost 0, with 11 bases in between. The CDR3 is 15 residues long. CDR1 is MNHEY and CDR2 is SMNVEV in the germline V gene (reference sequence). DNA for the CDR3: TGTGCCAGCGGGCCCTTTATCTCTGGGGCCAACGTCCTGACTTTC. This encodes CASGPFISGANVLTF. The variable domain in full, completed from reference TRBV27 and TRBJ2-6, reads EAQVTQNPRYLITVTGKKLTVTCSQNMNHEYMSWYRQDPGLGLRQIYYSMNVEVTDKGDVPEGYKVSRKEKRNFPLILESPSPNQTSLYFCASGPFISGANVLTFGAGSRLTVL.

This clone was counted between two and nine times. J is TRBJ2-7 and V is TRBV11-1; 7 nucleotides agree with TRBD1. Unmatched junction bases numbered 5, after V lost 5 bases and J lost 1 base. The CDR3 length is 14 residues. Germline V gives CDR1 SGHAT, CDR2 FQDESV (reference sequence). The CDR3 loop is CASSPTGASYEQYF. The CDR3 nucleotides are TGTGCCAGCAGCCCAACAGGGGCTTCCTACGAGCAGTACTTC.

In this sample, this clone turned up once. This rearrangement joins TRBV6-1 to TRBJ2-7; 7 bases align to TRBD2. The germline gives CDR1 MNHNS, CDR2 SASEGT. The J segment lost 3 bases and the V segment lost 8 bases, leaving 7 bases of the junction unmatched. CDR3 size: 13 residues. CDR3 amino acids: CASHPSGGYEQYF. DNA for the CDR3: TGTGCCAGCCACCCTAGCGGAGGCTACGAGCAGTACTTC.

CDR3 protein: CASSLGPIPSANEQFF. CDR3 bases: TGTGCCAGCAGCTTAGGGCCGATTCCCAGCGCCAATGAGCAGTTCTTC. This chain connects TRBV11-2 to TRBJ2-1; no clear D gene. The germline V gene encodes CDR1 SGHAT and CDR2 FQNNGV. V gave up 1 base and J gave up 6 bases, with 16 bases separating them. The CDR3 has 16 amino acids.

The rearrangement joins TRBV30 to TRBJ2-1; 7 bases match TRBD2. Per the germline V gene, CDR1 is GTSNPN and CDR2 is SVGIG (reference sequence). Unmatched junction bases numbered 9, after V lost 5 bases and J lost 5 bases. This CDR3 contains 14 residues. The CDR3 DNA reads as TGTGCCTGGGCAGAGGGAGGGTACCACAATGAGCAGTTCTTC. Amino acid sequence: CAWAEGGYHNEQFF.

This chain uses TRBV6-5 with TRBJ1-2, with D unresolved. V lost 0 bases and J lost 4, with 9 bases in between. Looked up from germline, CDR1 is MNHEY and CDR2 is SVGAGI. CDR3 length: 14 residues. The DNA for the CDR3 is TGTGCCAGCAGTTACTCGAGCGCAGTCTATGGCTACACCTTC. Protein: CASSYSSAVYGYTF.

This clone came up once. The rearrangement uses TRBV27 and TRBJ2-1; 11 bases are shared with TRBD2. The junction had 11 bases not matched to a gene; V was cut back by 5 bases and J by 2 bases. The CDR3 consists of 18 residues. Germline V lookup: CDR1 MNHEY, CDR2 SMNVEV (reference sequence). The CDR3 reads CASSPRTSGLVTYNEQFF. The CDR3 DNA reads TGTGCCAGCAGTCCCCGGACTAGCGGGTTGGTCACCTACAATGAGCAGTTCTTC.

J is TRBJ2-7 and V is TRBV7-9; TRBD2 agrees at 7 bases. The CDR3 contains 16 residues. CDR1 and CDR2 from the germline V gene are SEHNR and FQNEAQ (reference sequence). Trimming cost V 7 bases and J 3 bases; bases outside gene matches: 15. The CDR3 bases are TGTGCCAGCACCAATTCCCCGGGGGGTAGCGGCTACGAGCAGTACTTC. As protein: CASTNSPGGSGYEQYF.

This chain joins TRBV4-2 and TRBJ2-1; 14 positions match TRBD2. CDR1 is LGHNA and CDR2 is YNFKEQ in the germline V gene. The CDR3 length is 16 residues. V lost 4 bases to trimming and J lost 10 bases; unmatched junction nucleotides: 9. Here the CDR3 DNA reads TGTGCCAGCAGCCCGACGACTAGCGGGGGGGCGAAGGAGCAGTTCTTC. Protein product: CASSPTTSGGAKEQFF.

The genes are TRBV19 and TRBJ1-2; 12 bases agree with TRBD1. This CDR3 has 18 residues. The V gene end was trimmed by 1 base and the J gene end by 2 bases; junction bases not matched to a gene: 8. The V gene's germline CDR1 is LNHDA and CDR2 SQIVND (reference sequence). This CDR3 is CASSIVPGTGGLNYGYTF. The CDR3 region has the DNA TGTGCCAGTAGTATAGTTCCAGGGACAGGGGGCCTGAACTATGGCTACACCTTC.

V usage is TRBV4-2 and J usage is TRBJ1-5; D not resolved. V was pared by 1 base and J by 2 bases, with 12 bases between. CDR3 length equals 16 residues. CDR1 and CDR2 (germline): LGHNA, YNFKEQ. As DNA, the CDR3 is TGTGCCAGCAGCCAAGTCGACTTCTCCGGCAATCAGCCCCAGCATTTT. This translates into CASSQVDFSGNQPQHF.

The V and J genes are TRBV7-9 and TRBJ1-3, with D possibly matching TRBD1 (5 bases). Germline V gene lookup returns CDR1 SEHNR and CDR2 FQNEAQ (reference sequence). The CDR3 spans 13 residues. V was pared by 1 base and J by 8 bases, with 9 bases between. CDR3 in DNA: TGTGCCAGCAGCTTAGGGCAGGGTGACACCATATATTTT. This gives the protein CASSLGQGDTIYF.

The table lists this clone with a few counts. The V call is TRBV29-1, the J call TRBJ1-2; D is unresolved. From germline, CDR1 is SQVTM and CDR2 ANQGSEA. The CDR3 has 13 amino acids. V lost 6 bases, J lost 0 bases, and 11 bases lay in between. The CDR3, as DNA: TGCAGCGTAAGTGGCGGAACTAACTATGGCTACACCTTC. Translated, it gives CSVSGGTNYGYTF.

V is TRBV10-1 and J is TRBJ2-1; 8 bases line up with TRBD1. Germline V lookup: CDR1 WNHNN, CDR2 SYGVQD (reference sequence). This CDR3 is 15 amino acids long. V was pared by 3 bases and J by 7 bases, with 8 bases of the junction left unmatched. CDR3 sequence: CASSEVRGLLNEQFF. In DNA form, the CDR3 reads TGCGCCAGCAGTGAAGTCAGGGGGCTGTTAAATGAGCAGTTCTTC.

A single count supports this clone. This chain links TRBV9 with TRBJ1-2; TRBD1 aligns across 12 bases. CDR3 length: 15 amino acids. Germline V gene sequence: CDR1 SGDLS, CDR2 YYNGEE. The V segment lost 3 bases and the J segment 6 bases; nucleotides outside the gene matches: 6. Here the CDR3 DNA reads TGTGCCAGCAGCGCCGGGACAGGGGGCGTTCATGGCTACACCTTC. It codes for CASSAGTGGVHGYTF.

The rearrangement joins TRBV18 to TRBJ2-5, with 11 positions matching TRBD2. With V trimmed by 3 bases and J by 4 bases, 7 bases remained unmatched. The CDR3 loop spans 16 amino acids. Germline CDR1 is KGHSH and CDR2 is LQKENI. This CDR3 reads CASSPLSGGAGETQYF. The CDR3 coding sequence is TGTGCCAGCTCACCGCTTAGCGGGGGGGCCGGAGAGACCCAGTACTTC.

This chain joins TRBV29-1 and TRBJ2-1, with 7 bases fitting TRBD2. The junction had 14 bases not matched to a gene; V was cut back by 4 bases and J by 8 bases. Per the germline V gene, CDR1 is SQVTM and CDR2 is ANQGSEA. The CDR3 is 15 residues long. The CDR3, as DNA: TGCAGCGTTGGTCCCAAAGCGGGGTGGTTTCATGAGCAGTTCTTC. This codes for CSVGPKAGWFHEQFF.

V gene TRBV4-1 combines with J gene TRBJ1-5; D perhaps matches TRBD1 (5 bases). V lost 4 bases and J lost 15, with 19 bases in between. Germline V gene data show CDR1 as MGHRA and CDR2 as YSYEKL. The CDR3 loop spans 13 amino acids. CDR3 residues: CASSLLLGGYLHF. The CDR3 nucleotides are TGCGCCAGCAGCCTCCTTCTCGGGGGGTATTTGCATTTT.

This sequence joins TRBV4-1 and TRBJ2-4, with TRBD1 identical over 11 bases. Germline V gives CDR1 MGHRA, CDR2 YSYEKL. CDR3 length: 16 residues. J lost 10 bases, V lost 1 base, and 9 bases had no gene match. CDR3 sequence (DNA): TGCGCCAGCAGCCAAGGCCAGGGACAGGGGGGACGAATTCAGTACTTC. Translation: CASSQGQGQGGRIQYF.

CDR3 amino acids: CASSPLGQALAYEQYF. DNA of the CDR3: TGCGCCAGCAGCCCCCTTGGACAGGCCTTGGCCTACGAGCAGTACTTC. The V and J genes are TRBV5-1 and TRBJ2-7; 7 positions match TRBD1. The length of the CDR3 is 16 residues. After removal of 4 bases from V and 2 bases from J, the junction contained 12 bases not matched to a gene. The germline CDR1 and CDR2 sequences are SGHRS and YFSETQ.

The chain couples TRBV7-9 to TRBJ2-3; TRBD2 aligns across 9 bases. The length of the CDR3 is 16 residues. V trimming: 6 bases; J trimming: 2 bases; junction bases outside the gene matches: 9. In germline, CDR1 is SEHNR, CDR2 FQNEAQ (reference sequence). The DNA for the CDR3 is TGTGCCAGCAGTTCCTATAGCGGGGGCCTCACAGATACGCAGTATTTT. This gives the protein CASSSYSGGLTDTQYF. Filled out from reference TRBV7-9 and TRBJ2-3, the complete variable domain reads DTGVSQNPRHKITKRGQNVTFRCDPISEHNRLYWYRQTLGQGPEFLTYFQNEAQLEKSRLLSDRFSAERPKGSFSTLEIQRTEQGDSAMYLCASSSYSGGLTDTQYFGPGTRLTVL.